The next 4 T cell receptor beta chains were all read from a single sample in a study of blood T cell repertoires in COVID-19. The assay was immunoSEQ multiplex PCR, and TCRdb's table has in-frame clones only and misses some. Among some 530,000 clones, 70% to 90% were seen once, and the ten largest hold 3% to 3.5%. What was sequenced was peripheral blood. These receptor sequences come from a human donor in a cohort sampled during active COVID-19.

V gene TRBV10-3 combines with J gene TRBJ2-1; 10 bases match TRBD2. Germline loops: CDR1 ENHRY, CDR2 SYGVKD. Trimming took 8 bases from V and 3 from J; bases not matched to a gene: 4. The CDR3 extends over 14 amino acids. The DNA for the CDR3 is TGTGCCATCTCCGGGACTAGCGACTACAATGAGCAGTTCTTC. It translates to CAISGTSDYNEQFF.

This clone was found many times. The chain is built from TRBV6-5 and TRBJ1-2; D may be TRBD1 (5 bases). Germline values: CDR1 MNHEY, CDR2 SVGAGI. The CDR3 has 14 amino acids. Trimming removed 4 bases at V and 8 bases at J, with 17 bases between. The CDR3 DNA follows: TGTGCCAGCAGTTGGGGACCGTCGGGAGCGGGCTACACCTTC. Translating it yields CASSWGPSGAGYTF.

The CDR3 DNA reads TGTGCCAGCAAGGTTGAGGGGACTACGGCAGCTTTCTTT. Translating gives CASKVEGTTAAFF. V and J are TRBV6-5 and TRBJ1-1, with TRBD1 as a possible D gene (5 bases). Germline V gives CDR1 MNHEY, CDR2 SVGAGI. Trimming removed 7 bases at V and 10 bases at J, with 19 bases between. The CDR3 has 13 amino acids.

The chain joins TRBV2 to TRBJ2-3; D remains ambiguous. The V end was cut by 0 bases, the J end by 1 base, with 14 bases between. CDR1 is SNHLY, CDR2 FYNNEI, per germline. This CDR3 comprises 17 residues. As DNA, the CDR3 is TGTGCCAGCAGTGAAGCGCTGGGCTTATGGGGCACAGATACGCAGTATTTT. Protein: CASSEALGLWGTDTQYF.